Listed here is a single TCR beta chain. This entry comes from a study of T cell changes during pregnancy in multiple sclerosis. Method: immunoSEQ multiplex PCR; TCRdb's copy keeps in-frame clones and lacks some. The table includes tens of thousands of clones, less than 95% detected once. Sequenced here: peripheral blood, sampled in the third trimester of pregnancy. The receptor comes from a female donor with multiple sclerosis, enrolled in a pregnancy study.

The CDR3 DNA reads as TGTGCCAGCAGCCCCGCGGGCAATGAGCAGTTCTTC. Protein product: CASSPAGNEQFF. The chain combines TRBV27 with TRBJ2-1; maybe TRBD2 (5 bases). V was trimmed by 6 bases and J by 6 bases, leaving 9 bases between them. CDR3 length: 12 residues. Germline CDR1 MNHEY, CDR2 SMNVEV (reference sequence).